The 22 T cell receptor beta chains given below trace back to one sample, sequenced in a study of CD8 T cells in ankylosing spondylitis (dated by TCRdb to about 2017). The paper as a whole reports these results and caveats: A TCR beta motif of several highly homologous amino acid variants appeared characteristic of blood from ankylosing spondylitis patients.

The antigens of these receptors remain unknown. Library creation used 5' RACE. TCRdb lists the instrument as Illumina HiSeq 2500. TCRdb cleaned the public reads at Q25 with fastp, built clones with MiXCR and kept in-frame beta chains. Rows matching on CDR3 protein sequence are summarized as one entry with the most common DNA and genes. The sample table records 330,000 or so distinct CDR3 sequences; 7.5% to 9% of these occur just once. Clones ranked in the top ten supply approximately 14% of the sample. Input material: blood, either unsorted or a sorted T cell fraction (not recorded which). The receptors stem from a male donor with ankylosing spondylitis.

This rearrangement joins TRBV29-1 to TRBJ2-7; perhaps TRBD2 as D (5 bases). Germline values: CDR1 SQVTM, CDR2 ANQGSEA. V was trimmed by 5 bases and J by 0 bases, leaving 8 bases between them. CDR3 length: 12 amino acids. The CDR3 protein is CSVQGSSYEQYF. The DNA of the CDR3 is TGCAGCGTTCAAGGGAGCTCCTACGAGCAGTACTTC.

This clonotype occurred a few times. The rearrangement uses TRBV12-3 or TRBV12-4 and TRBJ2-3, with a weak D call TRBD2 (6 bases). This CDR3 contains 17 residues. V was cut by 7 bases and J by 5 bases, with 25 bases left in between. The CDR3 sequence: CASNQRRDWGLGDTQYF. CDR3 sequence (DNA): TGTGCCAGCAATCAGAGAAGGGACTGGGGGTTAGGAGATACGCAGTATTTT.

This clonotype occurred a few times. The V gene is TRBV6-6, the J gene TRBJ2-7, with D maybe TRBD2 (5 bases). The CDR3 has 13 amino acids. V was cut by 5 bases and J by 9 bases, with 17 bases left in between. Germline CDR1 MNHNY, CDR2 SVGAGI (reference sequence). Here the CDR3 DNA reads TGTGCCAGCAGTCCTACCAATACTCGGGGGCAGTACTTC. It codes for CASSPTNTRGQYF.

The J gene is TRBJ1-1, the V gene TRBV5-1, with 9 bases matching TRBD1. The V segment lost 1 base and the J segment 5 bases; nucleotides outside the gene matches: 6. The CDR3 covers 15 residues. Germline V lookup: CDR1 SGHRS, CDR2 YFSETQ. The CDR3 sequence is CASSLRNRGLTEAFF. CDR3 bases: TGCGCCAGCAGCTTGCGAAACAGGGGGCTTACTGAAGCTTTCTTT. Variable domain in full (rest from reference TRBV5-1 and TRBJ1-1): KAGVTQTPRYLIKTRGQQVTLSCSPISGHRSVSWYQQTPGQGLQFLFEYFSETQRNKGNFPGRFSGRQFSNSRSEMNVSTLELGDSALYLCASSLRNRGLTEAFFGQGTRLTVV.

The V gene is TRBV11-2, the J gene TRBJ2-5, with 8 positions matching TRBD2. V was clipped by 1 base and J by 2 bases; unmatched bases: 3. The CDR3 has 15 residues. Germline-derived CDR1 and CDR2 are SGHAT and FQNNGV. The DNA for the CDR3 is TGTGCCAGCAGCTTAGGGGTAGCGGGGCAAGAGACCCAGTACTTC. Protein product: CASSLGVAGQETQYF.

The CDR3 bases are TGTGCCAGCAGCTCTAGCGGCCCGAACACCGGGGAGCTGTTTTTT. Protein product: CASSSSGPNTGELFF. This chain connects TRBV6-1 to TRBJ2-2, with TRBD2 identical over 7 bases. The CDR3 runs 15 residues. V lost 6 bases to trimming and J lost 0 bases; unmatched junction nucleotides: 4. Germline CDR1 and CDR2: MNHNS and SASEGT.

The chain links TRBV20-1 to TRBJ1-2, with D unclear. Trimming shortened V by 3 bases and J by 7 bases, and 15 bases separated the two germline ends. There are 13 residues in the CDR3. Germline V gene lookup returns CDR1 DFQATT and CDR2 SNEGSKA (reference sequence). CDR3 region: CSASGGGQGGYTF. In DNA form, the CDR3 reads TGCAGTGCTAGTGGAGGTGGGCAAGGTGGCTACACCTTC.

The V gene is TRBV28, the J gene TRBJ1-2; D uncertain. CDR1 and CDR2 from the germline V gene are MDHEN and SYDVKM. The CDR3 runs to 13 residues. V dropped 3 bases and J dropped 5 bases, with 10 bases sitting between them. The CDR3 is CASSLLPLYGYTF. The CDR3, as DNA: TGTGCCAGCAGTTTGCTCCCGTTGTATGGCTACACCTTC.

This chain joins TRBV28 and TRBJ1-1; 9 bases line up with TRBD1. The CDR3 extends over 13 amino acids. Per germline, CDR1 MDHEN and CDR2 SYDVKM. V shed 9 bases, J shed 5 bases, and the junction held 7 bases outside the gene matches. The CDR3 loop reads CASTDRGWTEAFF. CDR3 DNA: TGTGCCAGTACGGACAGGGGATGGACTGAAGCTTTCTTT.

This clonotype was seen a few times. This rearrangement joins TRBV29-1 to TRBJ2-5; tentatively, D is TRBD2 (6 bases). CDR3 size: 13 residues. V dropped 6 bases and J dropped 7 bases, with 18 bases sitting between them. CDR1 is SQVTM and CDR2 is ANQGSEA in the germline V gene. The CDR3 loop is CSVQPPGTVTQYF. The CDR3, as DNA: TGCAGCGTACAACCCCCCGGGACTGTGACCCAGTACTTC. The variable domain in full, with the rest retrieved from reference TRBV29-1 and TRBJ2-5, is SAVISQKPSRDICQRGTSLTIQCQVDSQVTMMFWYRQQPGQSLTLIATANQGSEATYESGFVIDKFPISRPNLTFSTLTVSNMSPEDSSIYLCSVQPPGTVTQYFGPGTRLLVL.

This clonotype was counted between two and nine times. V and J are TRBV7-9 and TRBJ2-3; 13 bases are a match to TRBD2. V was clipped by 0 bases and J by 14 bases; unmatched bases: 14. The CDR3 length is 17 residues. Germline CDR1 reads SEHNR; CDR2 reads FQNEAQ (reference sequence). The CDR3 spells CASSLAGTSGVAWESYF. CDR3 nucleotides: TGTGCCAGCAGCTTAGCGGGGACTAGCGGGGTGGCTTGGGAGTCGTATTTT.

This clonotype was detected a few times. The J gene is TRBJ2-5, the V gene TRBV29-1; 14 bases fit TRBD2. J lost 7 bases, V lost 3 bases, and 1 base had no gene match. This CDR3 contains 13 residues. In germline, CDR1 is SQVTM, CDR2 ANQGSEA. The CDR3 here is CSVETSGRATQYF. The CDR3 region has the DNA TGCAGCGTTGAGACTAGCGGGAGGGCGACCCAGTACTTC.

There are a few counts of this clonotype. V and J are TRBV6-1 and TRBJ2-7, with 7 bases lining up with TRBD1. The CDR3 spans 13 residues. CDR1 and CDR2 (germline): MNHNS, SASEGT. The ends lost 5 bases at V and 3 bases at J; junction bases unmatched: 4. The CDR3 loop reads CASSIGQDYEQYF. CDR3 nucleotide sequence: TGTGCCAGCAGTATAGGACAGGACTACGAGCAGTACTTC.

The V gene is TRBV11-2, the J gene TRBJ2-5; D call uncertain. This CDR3 contains 15 residues. V lost 0 bases, J lost 4 bases, and 12 bases lay in between. Germline values: CDR1 SGHAT, CDR2 FQNNGV. The CDR3: CASSLDLSLPETQYF. As DNA, the CDR3 is TGTGCCAGCAGCTTAGATCTTTCCCTCCCAGAGACCCAGTACTTC.

This clonotype was observed a handful of times. The V call is TRBV12-3 or TRBV12-4, the J call TRBJ1-5; no clear D gene. The V end was cut by 2 bases, the J end by 3 bases, with 11 bases between. The CDR3 has 15 amino acids. In DNA, the CDR3 is TGTGCCAGCAGTTTATCCGACGGTTACAATCAGCCCCAGCATTTT. Amino acids: CASSLSDGYNQPQHF.

This clonotype was observed a handful of times. This chain uses TRBV2 with TRBJ1-1, with D hard to call. This CDR3 is built from 16 residues. With 0 bases removed from V and 2 bases from J, the gap between germline ends came to 13 bases. Germline assignment: CDR1 SNHLY and CDR2 FYNNEI. The DNA of the CDR3 is TGTGCCAGCAGTGAAGCTTTGGTAGCGGGAAACACTGAAGCTTTCTTT. It yields the protein CASSEALVAGNTEAFF. Full variable domain (rest looked up from reference TRBV2 and TRBJ1-1): EPEVTQTPSHQVTQMGQEVILRCVPISNHLYFYWYRQILGQKVEFLVSFYNNEISEKSEIFDDQFSVERPDGSNFTLKIRSTKLEDSAMYFCASSEALVAGNTEAFFGQGTRLTVV.

V is TRBV5-1 and J is TRBJ2-3; 8 bases are shared with TRBD2. Germline V lookup: CDR1 SGHRS, CDR2 YFSETQ. After removal of 0 bases from V and 5 bases from J, the junction contained 8 bases not matched to a gene. CDR3 length equals 16 residues. The CDR3 region is CASSLEPAGVVDTQYF. The CDR3 coding sequence is TGCGCCAGCAGCTTGGAGCCAGCGGGAGTAGTAGATACGCAGTATTTT.

The chain joins TRBV7-3 to TRBJ2-1, with 9 bases fitting TRBD1. The V gene end was trimmed by 5 bases and the J gene end by 5 bases; junction bases not matched to a gene: 7. CDR1 and CDR2 (germline): SGHTA, FQGTGA. The CDR3 is made up of 15 amino acids. In DNA, the CDR3 is TGTGCCAGCAGCACCGGGACAGGGACCCACAATGAGCAGTTCTTC. Protein product: CASSTGTGTHNEQFF.

This clonotype was observed a few times. The chain has TRBV4-3 and TRBJ2-1; TRBD2 matches at 7 bases. The V and J ends lost 3 bases and 4 bases, in that order; junction bases with no gene match: 6. Germline lookup yields CDR1 LGHNA and CDR2 YSLEER. This CDR3 comprises 15 residues. CDR3 DNA: TGCGCCAGCAGCCAGGGTAGCGGGCGTTACAATGAGCAGTTCTTC. Protein sequence: CASSQGSGRYNEQFF.

This clonotype was seen a few times. DNA of the CDR3: TGCAGTGCTAGAGGTCAGCGGGTTTACGAGCAGTACTTC. Translation: CSARGQRVYEQYF. The chain combines TRBV20-1 with TRBJ2-7; TRBD2 might be the D (6 bases). Between the trimmed V and J ends, which lost 1 base and 4 bases, there was a span of 11 bases. The CDR3 is 13 amino acids. Per germline, CDR1 DFQATT and CDR2 SNEGSKA (reference sequence).

This clonotype was detected many times. The chain employs TRBV4-3 and TRBJ2-5, with D uncertain. CDR3 size: 14 residues. V was shortened by 0 bases and J by 5 bases, with 10 bases between the two germline ends. Germline CDR1 reads LGHNA; CDR2 reads YSLEER. CDR3 sequence reads: CASSQDQVGETQYF. Written as DNA, the CDR3 is TGCGCCAGCAGCCAAGATCAAGTTGGTGAGACCCAGTACTTC.

The table lists this clonotype with a few counts. V and J are TRBV7-2 and TRBJ2-7; 7 positions match TRBD2. The CDR3 consists of 14 residues. CDR1 is SGHTA, CDR2 FQGNSA, per germline. The junction had 6 bases not matched to a gene; V was cut back by 1 base and J by 6 bases. The CDR3 sequence is CASSLVAGVREQYF. CDR3 nucleotides: TGTGCCAGCAGCTTAGTGGCGGGAGTCCGCGAGCAGTACTTC.